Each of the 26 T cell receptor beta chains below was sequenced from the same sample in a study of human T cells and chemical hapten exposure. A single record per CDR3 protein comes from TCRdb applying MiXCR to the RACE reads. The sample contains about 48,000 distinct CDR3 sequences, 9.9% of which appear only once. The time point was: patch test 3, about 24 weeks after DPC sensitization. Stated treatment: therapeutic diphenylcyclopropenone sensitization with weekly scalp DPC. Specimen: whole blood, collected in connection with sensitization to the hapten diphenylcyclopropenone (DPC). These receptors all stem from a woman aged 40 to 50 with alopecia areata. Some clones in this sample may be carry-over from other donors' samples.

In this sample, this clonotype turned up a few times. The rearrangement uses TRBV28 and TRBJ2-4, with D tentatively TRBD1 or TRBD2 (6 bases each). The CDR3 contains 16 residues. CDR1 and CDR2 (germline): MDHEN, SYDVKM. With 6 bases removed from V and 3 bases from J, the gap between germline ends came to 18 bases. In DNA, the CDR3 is TGTGCCAGCAGCGATGACAGGCCCGGGGGCAAAAACATTCAGTACTTC. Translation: CASSDDRPGGKNIQYF.

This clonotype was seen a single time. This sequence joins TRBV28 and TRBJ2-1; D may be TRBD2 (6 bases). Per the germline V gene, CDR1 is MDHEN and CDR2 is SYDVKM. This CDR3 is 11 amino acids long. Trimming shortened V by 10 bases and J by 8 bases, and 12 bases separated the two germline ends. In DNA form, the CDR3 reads TGTGCCACTACTAGCAGTCATGAGCAGTTCTTC. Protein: CATTSSHEQFF.

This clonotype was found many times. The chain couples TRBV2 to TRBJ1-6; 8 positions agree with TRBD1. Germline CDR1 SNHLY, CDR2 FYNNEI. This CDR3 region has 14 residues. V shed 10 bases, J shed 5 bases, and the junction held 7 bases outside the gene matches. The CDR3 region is CATSGQADNSPLHF. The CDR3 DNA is TGTGCCACCTCGGGACAGGCAGATAATTCACCCCTCCACTTT.

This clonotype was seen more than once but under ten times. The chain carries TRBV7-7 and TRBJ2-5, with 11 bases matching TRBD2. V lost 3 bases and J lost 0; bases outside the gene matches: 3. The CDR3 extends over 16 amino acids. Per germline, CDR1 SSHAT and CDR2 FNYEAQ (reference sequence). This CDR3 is CASSFSGGAYQETQYF. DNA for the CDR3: TGTGCCAGCAGCTTTAGCGGGGGGGCTTACCAAGAGACCCAGTACTTC. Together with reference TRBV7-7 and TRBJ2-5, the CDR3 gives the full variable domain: GAGVSQSPRYKVTKRGQDVTLRCDPISSHATLYWYQQALGQGPEFLTYFNYEAQPDKSGLPSDRFSAERPEGSISTLTIQRTEQRDSAMYRCASSFSGGAYQETQYFGPGTRLLVL.

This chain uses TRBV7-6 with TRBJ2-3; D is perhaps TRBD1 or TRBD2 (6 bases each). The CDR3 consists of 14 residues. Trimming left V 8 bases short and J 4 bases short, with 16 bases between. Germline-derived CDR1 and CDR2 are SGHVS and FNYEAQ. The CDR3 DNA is TGTGCCAGCTTTCCCGGGGGCCGTGCAGATACGCAGTATTTT. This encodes CASFPGGRADTQYF.

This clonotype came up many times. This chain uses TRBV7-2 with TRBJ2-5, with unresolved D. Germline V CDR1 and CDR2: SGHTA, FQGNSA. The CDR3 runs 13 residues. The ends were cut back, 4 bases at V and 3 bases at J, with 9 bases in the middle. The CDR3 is CASSSYLEETQYF. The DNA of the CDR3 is TGTGCCAGCAGCTCCTATTTGGAAGAGACCCAGTACTTC.

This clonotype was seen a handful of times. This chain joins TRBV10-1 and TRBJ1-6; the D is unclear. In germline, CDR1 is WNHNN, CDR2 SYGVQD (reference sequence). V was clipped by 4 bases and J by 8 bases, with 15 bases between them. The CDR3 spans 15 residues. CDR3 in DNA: TGCGCCAGCAGTGGATGGTCTACTAGGGATTCACCCCTCCACTTT. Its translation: CASSGWSTRDSPLHF.

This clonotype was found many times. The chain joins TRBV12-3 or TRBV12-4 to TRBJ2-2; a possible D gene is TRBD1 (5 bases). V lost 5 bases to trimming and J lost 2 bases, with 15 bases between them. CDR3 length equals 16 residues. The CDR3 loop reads CASSRAGLRNTGELFF. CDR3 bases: TGTGCCAGCAGTCGAGCAGGGTTGAGAAACACCGGGGAGCTGTTTTTT.

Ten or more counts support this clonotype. DNA for the CDR3: TGTGCCAGCAGTTTGAAGGAAGGAGCTTTCTTT. Amino acid sequence: CASSLKEGAFF. The J gene is TRBJ1-1, the V gene TRBV12-3 or TRBV12-4, with no clear D. Trimming removed 3 bases at V and 10 bases at J, with 9 bases between. The CDR3 runs 11 residues.

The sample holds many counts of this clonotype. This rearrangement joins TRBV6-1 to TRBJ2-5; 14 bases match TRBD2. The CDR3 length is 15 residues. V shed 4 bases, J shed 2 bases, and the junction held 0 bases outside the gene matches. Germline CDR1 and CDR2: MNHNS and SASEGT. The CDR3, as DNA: TGTGCCAGCAGTGGACTAGCGGGGGGGCAAGAGACCCAGTACTTC. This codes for CASSGLAGGQETQYF.

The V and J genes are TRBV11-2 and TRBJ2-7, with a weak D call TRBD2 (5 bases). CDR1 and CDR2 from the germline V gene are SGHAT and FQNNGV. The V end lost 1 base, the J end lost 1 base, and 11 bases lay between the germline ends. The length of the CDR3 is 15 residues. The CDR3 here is CASSLGAGQSYEQYF. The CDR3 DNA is TGTGCCAGCAGCTTAGGTGCGGGCCAGTCCTACGAGCAGTACTTC.

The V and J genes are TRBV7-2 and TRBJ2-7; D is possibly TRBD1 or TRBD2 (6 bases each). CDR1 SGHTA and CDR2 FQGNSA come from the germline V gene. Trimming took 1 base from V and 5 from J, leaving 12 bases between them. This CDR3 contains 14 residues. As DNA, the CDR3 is TGTGCCAGCAGCTTAGTCTCGGGGGCGGACGAGCAGTACTTC. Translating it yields CASSLVSGADEQYF.

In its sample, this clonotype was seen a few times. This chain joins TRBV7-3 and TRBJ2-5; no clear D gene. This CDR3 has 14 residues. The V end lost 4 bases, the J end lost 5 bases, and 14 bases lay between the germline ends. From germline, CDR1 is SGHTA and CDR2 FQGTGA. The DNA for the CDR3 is TGTGCCAGCAGCTCTGGTCCCTCCCCCGAGACCCAGTACTTC. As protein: CASSSGPSPETQYF. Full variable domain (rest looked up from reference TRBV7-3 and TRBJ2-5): GAGVSQTPSNKVTEKGKYVELRCDPISGHTALYWYRQSLGQGPEFLIYFQGTGAADDSGLPNDRFFAVRPEGSVSTLKIQRTERGDSAVYLCASSSGPSPETQYFGPGTRLLVL.

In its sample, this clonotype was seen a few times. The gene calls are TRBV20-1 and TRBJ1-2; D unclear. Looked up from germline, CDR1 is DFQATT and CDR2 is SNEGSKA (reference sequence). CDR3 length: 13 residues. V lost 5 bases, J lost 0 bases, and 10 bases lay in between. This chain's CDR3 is CSAAAGANYGYTF. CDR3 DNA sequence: TGCAGTGCTGCCGCCGGAGCTAACTATGGCTACACCTTC.

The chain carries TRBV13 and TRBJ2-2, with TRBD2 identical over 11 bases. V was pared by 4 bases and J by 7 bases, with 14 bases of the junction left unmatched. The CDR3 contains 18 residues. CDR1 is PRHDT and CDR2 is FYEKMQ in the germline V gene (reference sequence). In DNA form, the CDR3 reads TGTGCCAGCAGCTGGACCCGGAGACTAGCGGGGTTCGGCGGGGAGCTGTTTTTT. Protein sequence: CASSWTRRLAGFGGELFF.

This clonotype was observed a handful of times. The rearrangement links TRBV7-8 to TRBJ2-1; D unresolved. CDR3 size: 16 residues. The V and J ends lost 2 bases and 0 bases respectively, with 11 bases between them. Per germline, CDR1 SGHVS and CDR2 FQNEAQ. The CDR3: CASSLSALSSYNEQFF. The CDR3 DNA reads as TGTGCCAGCAGCTTATCCGCCCTTAGCTCCTACAATGAGCAGTTCTTC.

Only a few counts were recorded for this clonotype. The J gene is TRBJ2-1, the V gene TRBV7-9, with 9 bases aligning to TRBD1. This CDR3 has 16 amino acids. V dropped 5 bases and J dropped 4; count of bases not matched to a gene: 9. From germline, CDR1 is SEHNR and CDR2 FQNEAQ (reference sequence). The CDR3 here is CASSPLADRGYNEQFF. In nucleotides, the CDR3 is TGTGCCAGCAGCCCTTTAGCGGACAGGGGATACAATGAGCAGTTCTTC.

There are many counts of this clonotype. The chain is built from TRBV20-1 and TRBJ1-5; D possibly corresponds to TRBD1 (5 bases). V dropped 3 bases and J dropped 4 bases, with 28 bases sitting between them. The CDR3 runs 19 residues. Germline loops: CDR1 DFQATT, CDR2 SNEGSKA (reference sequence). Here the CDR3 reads CSARGNLRTVGGINQPQHF. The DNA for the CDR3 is TGCAGTGCTAGGGGGAACCTCAGGACTGTTGGGGGGATAAATCAGCCCCAGCATTTT.

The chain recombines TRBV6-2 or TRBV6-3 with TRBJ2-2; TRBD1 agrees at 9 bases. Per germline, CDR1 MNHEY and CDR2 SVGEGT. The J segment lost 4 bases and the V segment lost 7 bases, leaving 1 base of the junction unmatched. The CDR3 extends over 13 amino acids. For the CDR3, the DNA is TGTGCCAGCAAGGGACAGGGCACCGGGGAGCTGTTTTTT. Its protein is CASKGQGTGELFF.

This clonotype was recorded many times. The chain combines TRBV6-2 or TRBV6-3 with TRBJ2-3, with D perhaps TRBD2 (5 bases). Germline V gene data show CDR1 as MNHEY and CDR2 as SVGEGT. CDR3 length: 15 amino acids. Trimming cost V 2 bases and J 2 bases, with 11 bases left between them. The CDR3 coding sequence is TGTGCCAGCAGTTACCGGGGAGAGCCCACAGATACGCAGTATTTT. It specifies CASSYRGEPTDTQYF.

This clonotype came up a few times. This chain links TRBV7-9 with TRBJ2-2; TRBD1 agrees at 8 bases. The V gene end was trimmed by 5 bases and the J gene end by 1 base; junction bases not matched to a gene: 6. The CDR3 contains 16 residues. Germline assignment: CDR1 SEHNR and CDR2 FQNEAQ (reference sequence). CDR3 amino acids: CASSPPGQGNTGELFF. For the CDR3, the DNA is TGTGCCAGCAGCCCTCCCGGACAGGGGAACACCGGGGAGCTGTTTTTT.

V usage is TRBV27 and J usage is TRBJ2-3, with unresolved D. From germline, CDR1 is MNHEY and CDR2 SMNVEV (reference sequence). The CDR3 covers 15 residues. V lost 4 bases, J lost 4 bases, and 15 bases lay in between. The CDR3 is CASSSFPRLSDTQYF. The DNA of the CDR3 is TGTGCCAGCAGTTCCTTCCCCCGGCTGTCAGATACGCAGTATTTT.

The CDR3 DNA follows: TGTGCCATCAGTGAGTCGCAACAGATCGCCGCGGTGCAGTACTTC. The encoded protein is CAISESQQIAAVQYF. J is TRBJ2-7 and V is TRBV10-3, with D hard to call. The V gene lost 0 bases and the J gene lost 9 bases, with 18 bases spanning the gap. The CDR3 runs to 15 residues. Germline-derived CDR1 and CDR2 are ENHRY and SYGVKD.

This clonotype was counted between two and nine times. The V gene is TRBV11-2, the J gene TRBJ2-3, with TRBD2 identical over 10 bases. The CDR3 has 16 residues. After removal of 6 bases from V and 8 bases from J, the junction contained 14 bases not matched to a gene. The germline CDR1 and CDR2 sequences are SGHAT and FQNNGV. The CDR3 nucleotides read TGTGCCAGCAGAGGGATCAAGCGGGGGGGCCTCGGTACGCAGTATTTT. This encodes CASRGIKRGGLGTQYF.

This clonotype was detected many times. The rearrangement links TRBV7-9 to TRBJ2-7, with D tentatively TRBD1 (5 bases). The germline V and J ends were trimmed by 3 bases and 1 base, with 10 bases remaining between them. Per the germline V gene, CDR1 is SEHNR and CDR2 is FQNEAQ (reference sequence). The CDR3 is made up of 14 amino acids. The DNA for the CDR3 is TGTGCCAGCAGCTTCACAGGTTGGTCCTACGAGCAGTACTTC. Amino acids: CASSFTGWSYEQYF.

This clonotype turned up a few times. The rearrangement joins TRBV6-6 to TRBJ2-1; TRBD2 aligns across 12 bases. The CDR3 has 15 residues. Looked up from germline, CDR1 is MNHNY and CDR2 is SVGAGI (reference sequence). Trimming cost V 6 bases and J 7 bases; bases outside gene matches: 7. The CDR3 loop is CASSPGLAGINEQFF. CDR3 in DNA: TGTGCCAGCAGCCCCGGACTAGCGGGGATTAATGAGCAGTTCTTC.